The 12 T cell receptor beta chains below were found in one sample sequenced in a study of blood T cell repertoires in COVID-19. Repertoires were generated with immunoSEQ multiplex PCR, while TCRdb's copy carries only in-frame clones and drops some. The table includes just over 95,000 clones, 90% detected once. Sequenced sample: peripheral blood. These receptors originate from a man aged 50-60 years with acute or convalescent COVID-19.

The chain couples TRBV10-2 to TRBJ2-7; 8 nucleotides agree with TRBD2. Germline-derived CDR1 and CDR2 are WSHSY and SAAADI. V dropped 6 bases and J dropped 0; count of bases not matched to a gene: 4. The CDR3 runs to 14 residues. This CDR3 reads CASRVAGSSYEQYF. CDR3 bases: TGCGCCAGCAGGGTAGCGGGAAGCTCCTACGAGCAGTACTTC.

This chain joins TRBV27 and TRBJ2-3; D gene ambiguous. Trimming shortened V by 6 bases and J by 1 base, and 8 bases separated the two germline ends. The CDR3 contains 13 residues. Germline lookup yields CDR1 MNHEY and CDR2 SMNVEV (reference sequence). The CDR3: CASSWHGTDTQYF. The DNA for the CDR3 is TGTGCCAGCAGCTGGCATGGCACAGATACGCAGTATTTT.

The rearrangement uses TRBV6-5 and TRBJ1-1; TRBD1 matches at 7 bases. V lost 6 bases to trimming and J lost 6 bases; unmatched junction nucleotides: 10. CDR3 length equals 14 residues. Per the germline V gene, CDR1 is MNHEY and CDR2 is SVGAGI. The CDR3 DNA is TGTGCCAGCAGGATCGACAGGGACCGCCCTGAAGCTTTCTTT. It codes for CASRIDRDRPEAFF.

V usage is TRBV30 and J usage is TRBJ1-6; D gene ambiguous. Trimming left V 3 bases short and J 10 bases short, with 13 bases between. This CDR3 has 13 amino acids. Germline CDR1 and CDR2: GTSNPN and SVGIG (reference sequence). The CDR3 spells CAWSVDRGSPLHF. The CDR3 DNA follows: TGTGCCTGGAGCGTAGACCGCGGATCACCCCTCCACTTT.

This chain links TRBV14 with TRBJ2-7; D perhaps matches TRBD2 (6 bases). There are 15 residues in the CDR3. Germline V gene sequence: CDR1 SGHDN, CDR2 FVKESK. Trimming shortened V by 0 bases and J by 12 bases, and 21 bases separated the two germline ends. The CDR3 spells CASSQEGGVLPRSYF. Written as DNA, the CDR3 is TGTGCCAGCAGCCAAGAGGGCGGGGTGTTGCCTAGGTCGTACTTC.

Written as DNA, the CDR3 is TGCGCCAGCAGCTACCCCGACAGGAATCAGCCCCAGCATTTT. Protein: CASSYPDRNQPQHF. The rearrangement links TRBV5-1 to TRBJ1-5, with D tentatively TRBD1 (6 bases). Germline V gives CDR1 SGHRS, CDR2 YFSETQ. Trimming cost V 3 bases and J 4 bases, with 11 bases left between them. The CDR3 loop spans 14 amino acids.

This chain joins TRBV19 and TRBJ1-3; possible D gene TRBD1, 5 bases. The CDR3 has 16 residues. Germline V lookup: CDR1 LNHDA, CDR2 SQIVND (reference sequence). V shed 5 bases and J shed 4 bases, with 18 bases lying between them. CDR3 sequence (DNA): TGTGCCAGTAGTCCCGACCGGGACTCGTCGGGAAACACCATATATTTT. Protein product: CASSPDRDSSGNTIYF.

This chain connects TRBV19 to TRBJ1-2; D ambiguous. Germline CDR1 is LNHDA and CDR2 is SQIVND (reference sequence). Trimming took 3 bases from V and 2 from J, leaving 10 bases between them. CDR3 size: 14 residues. CDR3 in amino acids: CASSMMAENYGYTF. The CDR3 DNA reads TGTGCCAGTAGTATGATGGCGGAGAACTATGGCTACACCTTC.

This clone was recorded once. This chain links TRBV30 with TRBJ2-5; 8 bases are a match to TRBD1. The CDR3 has 14 amino acids. Trimming at V came to 2 bases and at J to 5 bases, leaving 7 bases not matched to a gene. Germline lookup yields CDR1 GTSNPN and CDR2 SVGIG (reference sequence). CDR3 DNA: TGTGCCTGGAGTACCCAGGGGGCCGGGGAGACCCAGTACTTC. Translated, it gives CAWSTQGAGETQYF.

V and J are TRBV15 and TRBJ2-3, with TRBD2 matching 8 bases. The V gene end was trimmed by 5 bases and the J gene end by 1 base; junction bases not matched to a gene: 8. Looked up from germline, CDR1 is LNHNV and CDR2 is YYDKDF (reference sequence). The CDR3 spans 16 residues. This CDR3 is CATSSRAGGGTDTQYF. The CDR3 DNA reads TGTGCCACCAGCTCAAGGGCGGGGGGCGGCACAGATACGCAGTATTTT.

The CDR3 region is CASSEVFDSSAFF. The DNA for the CDR3 is TGTGCCAGCAGTGAAGTGTTTGACTCCTCCGCTTTCTTT. The chain uses TRBV6-1 and TRBJ1-1; D is uncertain. CDR3 length: 13 residues. V lost 1 base to trimming and J lost 11 bases, with 14 bases between them. Per the germline V gene, CDR1 is MNHNS and CDR2 is SASEGT.

The rearrangement links TRBV19 to TRBJ2-3, with TRBD2 matching 7 bases. The CDR3 has 15 residues. V was clipped by 10 bases and J by 5 bases; unmatched bases: 15. Per germline, CDR1 LNHDA and CDR2 SQIVND (reference sequence). DNA of the CDR3: TGTGCCACAACCAGAGGGCCCGGGAGGCAAGATACGCAGTATTTT. Protein product: CATTRGPGRQDTQYF.